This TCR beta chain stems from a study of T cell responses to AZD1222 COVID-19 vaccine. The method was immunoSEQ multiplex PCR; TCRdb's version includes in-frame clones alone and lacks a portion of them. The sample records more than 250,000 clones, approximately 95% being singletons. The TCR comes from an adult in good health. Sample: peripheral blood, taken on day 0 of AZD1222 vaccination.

CDR3 sequence (DNA): TGTGCCAGCAGCCTACTAGAGGACGAGCAGTACTTC. As protein: CASSLLEDEQYF. The chain joins TRBV28 to TRBJ2-7; D is perhaps TRBD2 (5 bases). The ends were cut back, 6 bases at V and 5 bases at J, with 11 bases in the middle. The length of the CDR3 is 12 residues. Germline V lookup: CDR1 MDHEN, CDR2 SYDVKM.